This record looks at one TCR beta chain sequence and its context. Sequencing was performed with immunoSEQ multiplex PCR; in TCRdb, only in-frame clones are kept and a portion is missing. The table has fewer than 150,000 clones, around 89% seen once. The sample belongs to a study of blood T cell repertoires in COVID-19. Material: peripheral blood. This clonotype was obtained from a woman aged 60-70 years with COVID-19, enrolled during active disease.

For the CDR3, the DNA is TGTGCCAGCAGCTCTAGCTCCTACGAGCAGTACTTC. Translating gives CASSSSSYEQYF. The chain carries TRBV5-6 and TRBJ2-7; D unclear. V was clipped by 3 bases and J by 0 bases, with 4 bases between them. The CDR3 totals 12 residues. Germline V gives CDR1 SGHDT, CDR2 YYEEEE.